The 12 T cell receptor beta chains listed next were all sequenced from one sample in a study of cytomegalovirus exposure and HLA in healthy donors. The PCR employed 60 Vbeta primers together with 13 Jbeta primers. Assay used: immunoSEQ multiplex PCR; TCRdb lists only in-frame clones, some missing. The sample table sets out 95,000 to 150,000 clones. Sequences were obtained from PBMCs. The receptor source for this set is a young man in good health and CMV-seronegative.

J is TRBJ2-7 and V is TRBV7-2; a possible D gene is TRBD2 (7 bases). With 0 bases removed from V and 8 bases from J, the gap between germline ends came to 11 bases. The CDR3 contains 13 residues. The germline V gene encodes CDR1 SGHTA and CDR2 FQGNSA. CDR3 sequence reads: CASSLARGRQQYF. The CDR3 DNA is TGTGCCAGCAGCTTAGCGCGGGGGCGTCAGCAGTACTTC.

This chain links TRBV5-1 with TRBJ2-5; 11 nucleotides align to TRBD2. The V gene end was trimmed by 0 bases and the J gene end by 2 bases; junction bases not matched to a gene: 9. The CDR3 is 18 residues long. The germline CDR1 and CDR2 sequences are SGHRS and YFSETQ. The CDR3 is CASSLALAGASLQETQYF. Written as DNA, the CDR3 is TGCGCCAGCAGCTTGGCACTAGCGGGAGCATCTCTACAAGAGACCCAGTACTTC.

The J gene is TRBJ2-6, the V gene TRBV5-4; D perhaps matches TRBD2 (5 bases). The V end lost 4 bases, the J end lost 0 bases, and 17 bases lay between the germline ends. There are 18 residues in the CDR3. In germline, CDR1 is SGHNT, CDR2 YYREEE (reference sequence). In DNA form, the CDR3 reads TGTGCCAGCAGCCCTAGCCGTGAACCCTACTCTGGGGCCAACGTCCTGACTTTC. Its protein is CASSPSREPYSGANVLTF.

The V and J genes are TRBV5-1 and TRBJ2-3; possibly TRBD1 for D (5 bases). The V gene lost 6 bases and the J gene lost 2 bases, with 19 bases spanning the gap. This CDR3 region has 16 residues. Germline assignment: CDR1 SGHRS and CDR2 YFSETQ. Here the CDR3 DNA reads TGCGCCAGCACTTACGACACAGGACACTCCACAGATACGCAGTATTTT. This gives the protein CASTYDTGHSTDTQYF.

V and J are TRBV28 and TRBJ1-1, with a possible D match to TRBD1 (5 bases). The germline gives CDR1 MDHEN, CDR2 SYDVKM. Trimming removed 10 bases at V and 3 bases at J, with 12 bases between. The CDR3 has 12 amino acids. CDR3 sequence: CATVAGYTEAFF. The CDR3 coding sequence is TGTGCCACCGTAGCAGGGTACACTGAAGCTTTCTTT.

The V and J genes are TRBV13 and TRBJ2-7; D is perhaps TRBD1 (5 bases). The CDR3 spans 13 residues. V lost 3 bases and J 6 bases, leaving 12 bases between the germline ends. Germline V gene lookup returns CDR1 PRHDT and CDR2 FYEKMQ (reference sequence). In DNA form, the CDR3 reads TGTGCCAGCAGCTTCCGGACAAAGGGCGAGCAGTACTTC. Its translation is CASSFRTKGEQYF.

The rearrangement joins TRBV5-1 to TRBJ2-3; D is perhaps TRBD2 (5 bases). V lost 0 bases, J lost 1 base, and 15 bases lay in between. The CDR3 runs 17 residues. CDR1 SGHRS and CDR2 YFSETQ come from the germline V gene. The chain's CDR3 is CASSLGNTGSGTDTQYF. CDR3 coding DNA: TGCGCCAGCAGCTTGGGTAATACGGGATCAGGCACAGATACGCAGTATTTT.

The chain employs TRBV28 and TRBJ1-1; D call uncertain. This CDR3 comprises 15 residues. Between the trimmed V and J ends, which lost 7 bases and 1 base, there was a span of 16 bases. Germline V lookup: CDR1 MDHEN, CDR2 SYDVKM. Written as DNA, the CDR3 is TGTGCCAGCACCCCACCAGAGGGTGAGAACACTGAAGCTTTCTTT. Protein: CASTPPEGENTEAFF.

The rearrangement uses TRBV19 and TRBJ2-3; tentative D call: TRBD1 (5 bases). V was pared by 3 bases and J by 5 bases, with 12 bases between. Germline values: CDR1 LNHDA, CDR2 SQIVND (reference sequence). This CDR3 spans 14 amino acids. For the CDR3, the DNA is TGTGCCAGTAGTATTGGGATAGGGGTAGATACGCAGTATTTT. It specifies CASSIGIGVDTQYF.

This rearrangement joins TRBV27 to TRBJ2-1; 7 nucleotides agree with TRBD2. CDR3 length equals 13 residues. The V gene's germline CDR1 is MNHEY and CDR2 SMNVEV (reference sequence). V dropped 4 bases and J dropped 8; count of bases not matched to a gene: 5. CDR3 DNA: TGTGCCAGCAGTTCGGGGACTAACTATGAGCAGTTCTTC. Protein sequence: CASSSGTNYEQFF.

V is TRBV19 and J is TRBJ2-1; 9 bases fit TRBD1. Germline CDR1 is LNHDA and CDR2 is SQIVND (reference sequence). The CDR3 extends over 14 amino acids. The V and J ends lost 3 bases and 5 bases, in that order; junction bases with no gene match: 2. CDR3 in amino acids: CASSMGDRDNEQFF. The CDR3 bases are TGTGCCAGTAGTATGGGGGACAGGGACAATGAGCAGTTCTTC.

The chain is built from TRBV19 and TRBJ1-5; TRBD1 matches at 7 bases. The CDR3 has 17 amino acids. Germline V gene sequence: CDR1 LNHDA, CDR2 SQIVND (reference sequence). V dropped 6 bases and J dropped 5; count of bases not matched to a gene: 16. CDR3 protein: CASRSRATGVGYQPQHF. The CDR3, as DNA: TGTGCCAGTAGATCTAGGGCCACAGGGGTCGGATATCAGCCCCAGCATTTT.